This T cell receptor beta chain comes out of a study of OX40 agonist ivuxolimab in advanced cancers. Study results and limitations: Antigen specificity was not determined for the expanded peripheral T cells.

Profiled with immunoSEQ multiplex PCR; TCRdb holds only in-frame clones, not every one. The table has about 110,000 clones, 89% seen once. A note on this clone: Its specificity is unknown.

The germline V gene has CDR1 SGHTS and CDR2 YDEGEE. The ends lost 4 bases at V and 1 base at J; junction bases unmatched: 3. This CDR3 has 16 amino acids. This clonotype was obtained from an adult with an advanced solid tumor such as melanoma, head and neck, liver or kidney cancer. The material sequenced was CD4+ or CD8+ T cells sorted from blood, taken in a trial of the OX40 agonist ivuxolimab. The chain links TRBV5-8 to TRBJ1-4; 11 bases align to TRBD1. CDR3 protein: CASSEGQGGTNEKLFF. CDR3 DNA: TGTGCCAGCAGCGAGGGACAGGGGGGAACTAATGAAAAACTGTTTTTT.